Listed below are T cell receptor beta chains from one sample, sequenced in a study of blood T cells in healthy people across ages. One entry per CDR3 protein, called by TCRdb with MiXCR from the 5' RACE reads. The data contain over a million distinct CDR3 sequences, approximately 42% of them seen just once; the ten biggest clones take up 7% to 9.5%. The sequencing sample was made of blood. Source of these receptors: a woman aged 18-29 years in good health. The CDR3 runs from the conserved cysteine through the conserved F or W. Fields, in order: CDR3 length, V gene, D gene, J gene, CDR3 protein. A D gene is named only where the DNA matches it firmly.

13	TRBV5-8	TRBD2	TRBJ2-7	CASSGGGVDEQYF
11	TRBV20-1	TRBD1	-	CSASRGLEQYF
15	TRBV30	TRBD1	TRBJ1-1	CAWSVLDRVHTEAFF
15	TRBV20-1	TRBD1	TRBJ1-5	CSARGRQGTGQPQHF
16	TRBV4-2	TRBD1	TRBJ1-2	CASSQDGTGANYGYTF
18	TRBV7-8	TRBD2	TRBJ2-7	CASSLPVTGGRDPTEQYF
11	TRBV14	-	TRBJ2-1	CASSRDWEQFF
13	TRBV29-1	TRBD1	TRBJ1-2	CSGLPGQGGGYTF
17	TRBV10-3	TRBD2	TRBJ2-3	CAISELGLGSRTDTQYF
15	TRBV7-8	-	TRBJ2-7	CASSPIAGSGYEQYF
18	TRBV20-1	TRBD2	TRBJ2-1	CSAGVPMRGSGGFNEQFF
18	TRBV5-5	TRBD1	TRBJ2-6	CASSPDPGQGSGANVLTF
15	TRBV6-6	-	TRBJ2-1	CASKGSGSYYNEQFF
16	TRBV20-1	TRBD2	TRBJ2-1	CSATTPGLAGANEQFF
14	TRBV2	TRBD1	TRBJ1-2	CASSQDRDTSGYTF
14	TRBV4-1	-	TRBJ2-7	CASSQESVGYEQYF
12	TRBV7-2	-	TRBJ2-7	CASSSPNREQYF
11	TRBV10-3	-	TRBJ2-1	CAISELEEQFF
13	TRBV20-1	TRBD1	TRBJ2-4	CSAPGTGIGIQYF
12	TRBV10-3	-	TRBJ1-1	CAISGGEAEAFF
15	TRBV12-3/TRBV12-4	TRBD2	TRBJ2-7	CASDAGGSMNYEQYF
13	TRBV27	-	TRBJ2-7	CASSLSDGYEQYF
14	TRBV12-3/TRBV12-4	-	TRBJ1-2	CASSFARTNYGYTF
13	TRBV12-3/TRBV12-4	TRBD1	TRBJ1-1	CASSRGQGVVAFF
13	TRBV27	-	TRBJ2-6	CASGNSGANVLTF
19	TRBV7-3	TRBD1	TRBJ1-1	CASSLKAPVTGSLDTEAFF
12	TRBV30	-	TRBJ1-2	CAWTLGGIGYTF
13	TRBV3-1	TRBD1	TRBJ2-1	CASSQGDRVEQFF
15	TRBV10-3	TRBD1	TRBJ2-4	CAISPDREAKNIQYF
12	TRBV20-1	-	TRBJ1-2	CSASERDYGYTF
15	TRBV6-5	TRBD1	TRBJ1-2	CASSYSQGAGYGYTF
13	TRBV6-5	-	TRBJ2-3	CASKVQESATQYF
14	TRBV27	TRBD2	TRBJ2-4	CASRSGGPKNIQYF
15	TRBV6-5	-	TRBJ1-2	CASRLQPQANYGYTF
17	TRBV5-5	TRBD1	TRBJ1-1	CASSLGAGTGVNTEAFF
13	TRBV6-6	TRBD2	TRBJ2-3	CASRGGAFDTQYF
16	TRBV12-3/TRBV12-4	TRBD1	TRBJ1-4	CASSPRMGTGGEKLFF
14	TRBV5-1	-	TRBJ1-5	CASSSEGNNQPQHF
15	TRBV27	-	TRBJ2-7	CASGQTGSSSYEQYF
15	TRBV20-1	TRBD2	TRBJ2-3	CSARDGREGLDTQYF
13	TRBV2	TRBD1	TRBJ2-4	CASSDGTGVEQYF
15	TRBV20-1	TRBD2	TRBJ2-3	CSAKLLARRTDTQYF
17	TRBV15	-	TRBJ2-5	CATSREKYGGGQETQYF
13	TRBV6-5	TRBD2	TRBJ2-3	CATLGDYTDTQYF
11	TRBV9	TRBD1	TRBJ2-1	CASSAGTATFF
17	TRBV6-6	-	TRBJ2-5	CASSYPFTDRQQETQYF
14	TRBV29-1	-	-	CSVEIPGAYNEQYF
15	TRBV5-1	TRBD2	TRBJ2-1	CASSLTPSGVNEQFF
14	TRBV5-5	TRBD1	TRBJ1-5	CASSRGQGRGPQHF
14	TRBV20-1	-	TRBJ1-2	CSARDGNLNYGYTF
13	TRBV20-1	-	TRBJ2-1	CSARDRRHNEQFF
14	TRBV3-1	-	-	CASTDRAAQETQYF